The rows below give T cell receptor beta chains drawn from one sample of a study of blood T cells in healthy people across ages. TCRdb fed the 5' RACE reads into MiXCR, producing one record per CDR3 protein. The sample yields hundreds of thousands of distinct CDR3 sequences, less than 40% seen once. Sequencing input: blood. These receptors all stem from a woman of 80 years or more in good health. CDR3s leave out the opening cysteine and the closing phenylalanine or tryptophan. The size entry is marked missing in some rows and otherwise reads once, few, many or a size class.

clone size,J gene,V gene,CDR3 protein
NA,TRBJ2-2,TRBV7-3,ASRERQGYTGELF
many,TRBJ1-1,TRBV5-1,ASSPRYREANTEAF
NA,TRBJ2-2,TRBV5-5,ASSGTGVAGTGELF
many,TRBJ2-7,TRBV7-2,ASSLRGQGSYEQY
many,TRBJ1-2,TRBV11-2,ASSLGGLSYGYT
many,TRBJ2-3,TRBV7-9,ASSHLPKTSGETDTQY
NA,TRBJ2-7,TRBV7-9,ASSLRSGEGLNEQY
few,TRBJ1-6,TRBV18,ASSPHDGHNSPLH
many,TRBJ2-7,TRBV7-9,ASSGQGFYEQY
NA,TRBJ1-1,TRBV5-4,ASSTRTGNTEAF
few,TRBJ2-2,TRBV13,ASSTDGPNTGELF
NA,TRBJ2-7,TRBV4-1,ASSLPGLAVHEQY
NA,TRBJ2-1,TRBV20-1,SARGTGVDNEQF